A single sample gave rise to the 15 T cell receptor beta chains below, sequenced in a study of shared clonotypes between healthy human individuals. The assay was immunoSEQ multiplex PCR, and TCRdb's table has in-frame clones only and misses some. The repertoire holds roughly 500,000 clones, with approximately 78% as singletons. Sequencing was carried out using PBMCs. These receptor sequences come from a woman in her thirties or forties in good health. Some clones in this sample may be carry-over from other donors' samples.

The chain combines TRBV21-1 with TRBJ2-7; TRBD1 was called by the table and not checked on the DNA. TRBV21-1 corresponds to a pseudogene. The CDR3 has 16 residues. The CDR3 region is CASSKRNRDRVYEQYF. CDR3 nucleotide sequence: TGTGCCAGCAGCAAGAGGAACCGGGACAGGGTTTACGAGCAGTACTTC.

Comment on this clone: The likely explanation is a read error, given a far larger clone one base away. At the DNA level, this CDR3 is encoded by other sequences in the same sample as well. This sequence joins TRBV28 and TRBJ1-2, with D perhaps matching TRBD1 (6 bases). The germline gives CDR1 MDHEN, CDR2 SYDVKM. This CDR3 spans 16 amino acids. Trimming stripped 2 bases from V and 6 bases from J, with 19 bases between. The CDR3 nucleotides are TGTGCCAGCAGTTTAATTCCGGGGGGCGCAAGTAATGGCTACACCTTC. This encodes CASSLIPGGASNGYTF.

The chain recombines TRBV29-1 with TRBJ2-1; the match to TRBD2 covers 12 bases. CDR3 length: 14 amino acids. Germline assignment: CDR1 SQVTM and CDR2 ANQGSEA. J gave up 8 bases and V 6 bases, and 8 bases lay outside the gene matches. CDR3 sequence: CSVALAGGFDEQFF. DNA of the CDR3: TGCAGCGTAGCTCTAGCGGGAGGGTTCGATGAGCAGTTCTTC.

The rearrangement joins TRBV28 to TRBJ1-5; no firm D call. This CDR3 region has 12 residues. Looked up from germline, CDR1 is MDHEN and CDR2 is SYDVKM. V gave up 6 bases and J gave up 3 bases, with 6 bases separating them. CDR3 DNA sequence: TGTGCCAGCAGGTCCGCCAATCAGCCCCAGCATTTT. It yields the protein CASRSANQPQHF.

The V and J genes are TRBV5-1 and TRBJ1-4; a weak D match, TRBD1 (6 bases). The CDR3 loop spans 15 amino acids. Trimming removed 7 bases from V and 7 bases from J, with 20 bases in between. CDR1 is SGHRS and CDR2 is YFSETQ in the germline V gene. The CDR3, as DNA: TGCGCCAGCGCCCCTCTAAAGGGGGAGGGTGAAAAACTGTTTTTT. This translates into CASAPLKGEGEKLFF.

The chain links TRBV4-2 to TRBJ2-1, with a tentative D call TRBD1 (5 bases). Between the trimmed V and J ends, which lost 4 bases and 10 bases, there was a span of 14 bases. This CDR3 has 13 residues. CDR1 is LGHNA, CDR2 YNFKEQ, per germline. The CDR3 coding sequence is TGTGCCAGCAGCCGCAAGTCAGGGTTGGAGCAGTTCTTC. Protein product: CASSRKSGLEQFF.

This clone has a single count. The chain uses TRBV4-2 and TRBJ2-3, with 11 bases lining up with TRBD2. V was clipped by 4 bases and J by 6 bases; unmatched bases: 9. This CDR3 contains 16 residues. Germline values: CDR1 LGHNA, CDR2 YNFKEQ. The CDR3 region has the DNA TGTGCCAGCAGCCCAGAGGGACTAGCGGAGCGGGATACGCAGTATTTT. Translated, it gives CASSPEGLAERDTQYF.

The rearrangement uses TRBV11-2 and TRBJ2-1; D not resolved. Germline CDR1 reads SGHAT; CDR2 reads FQNNGV. The CDR3 is made up of 13 amino acids. V shed 1 base and J shed 9 bases, with 10 bases lying between them. As DNA, the CDR3 is TGTGCCAGCAGCTTAGCACGGTTCGGTGAGCAGTTCTTC. Residues: CASSLARFGEQFF.

This clone was seen a few times. The chain links TRBV9 to TRBJ1-1; D is ambiguous. This CDR3 region has 13 residues. V was shortened by 3 bases and J by 2 bases, with 8 bases between the two germline ends. CDR1 SGDLS and CDR2 YYNGEE come from the germline V gene. CDR3 protein: CASSAGRNTEAFF. CDR3 DNA sequence: TGTGCCAGCAGCGCCGGACGAAACACTGAAGCTTTCTTT.

The genes are TRBV27 and TRBJ2-1; tentative D call: TRBD2 (6 bases). Germline V lookup: CDR1 MNHEY, CDR2 SMNVEV (reference sequence). The CDR3 spans 15 residues. Deletions cut 5 bases from V and 6 bases from J, with 17 bases between. The CDR3 region has the DNA TGTGCCAGCAGTCCCGGTCGAGGAGGGCCCAATGAGCAGTTCTTC. It translates to CASSPGRGGPNEQFF.

The CDR3: CATSRGLSAPGTDTQYF. CDR3 sequence (DNA): TGTGCCACCAGCAGAGGACTGTCGGCGCCGGGCACAGATACGCAGTATTTT. The chain couples TRBV15 to TRBJ2-3; D unclear. CDR1 and CDR2 from the germline V gene are LNHNV and YYDKDF (reference sequence). CDR3 length: 17 residues. Trimming took off 1 base at V and 1 base at J, with 15 bases between the two ends.

The CDR3 DNA reads as TGTGCCAGCAGCCCCTCGAGCGGGAGAGTTACCGGGGAGCTGTTTTTT. Translating it yields CASSPSSGRVTGELFF. The chain links TRBV7-9 to TRBJ2-2, with 8 bases identical to TRBD2. Germline CDR1 is SEHNR and CDR2 is FQNEAQ (reference sequence). The CDR3 contains 16 residues. V shed 5 bases, J shed 5 bases, and the junction held 10 bases outside the gene matches.

CDR3 loop: CASSFGGLDYGYTF. CDR3 coding DNA: TGTGCCAGCAGCTTCGGGGGGCTGGACTATGGCTACACCTTC. The chain employs TRBV7-2 and TRBJ1-2; D is possibly TRBD1 (6 bases). The CDR3 is 14 amino acids. Germline values: CDR1 SGHTA, CDR2 FQGNSA. The V end was cut by 3 bases, the J end by 3 bases, with 11 bases between.

This clone was counted a few times. V gene TRBV28 combines with J gene TRBJ2-7; D unclear. The CDR3 runs 15 residues. Germline loops: CDR1 MDHEN, CDR2 SYDVKM. Trimming shortened V by 3 bases and J by 3 bases, and 15 bases separated the two germline ends. The CDR3 loop reads CASSLVLAGVYEQYF. The CDR3 nucleotides are TGTGCCAGCAGTTTGGTTTTAGCAGGTGTCTACGAGCAGTACTTC.

This rearrangement joins TRBV10-3 to TRBJ2-4; TRBD2 matches at 7 bases. CDR3 length equals 14 residues. CDR1 and CDR2 from the germline V gene are ENHRY and SYGVKD. V was pared by 3 bases and J by 9 bases, with 8 bases of the junction left unmatched. In DNA, the CDR3 is TGTGCCATCAGTGAAGGAAGGGCGGGGGTCATTCAGTACTTC. Translated: CAISEGRAGVIQYF.